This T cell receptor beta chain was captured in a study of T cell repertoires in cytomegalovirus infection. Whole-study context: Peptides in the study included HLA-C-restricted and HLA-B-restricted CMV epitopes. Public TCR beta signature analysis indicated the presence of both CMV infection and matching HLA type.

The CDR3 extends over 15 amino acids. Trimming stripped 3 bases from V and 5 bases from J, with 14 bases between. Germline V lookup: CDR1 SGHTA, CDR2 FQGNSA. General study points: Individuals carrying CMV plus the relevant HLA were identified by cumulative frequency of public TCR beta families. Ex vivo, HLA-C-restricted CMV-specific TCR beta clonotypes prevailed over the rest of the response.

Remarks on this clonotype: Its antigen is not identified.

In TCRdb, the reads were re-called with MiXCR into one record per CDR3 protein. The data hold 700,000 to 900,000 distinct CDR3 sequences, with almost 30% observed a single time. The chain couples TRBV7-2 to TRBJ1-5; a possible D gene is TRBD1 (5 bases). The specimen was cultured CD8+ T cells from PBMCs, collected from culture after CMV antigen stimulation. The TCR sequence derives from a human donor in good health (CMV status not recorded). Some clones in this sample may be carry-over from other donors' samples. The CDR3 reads CASSFQGRLDQPQHF. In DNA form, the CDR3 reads TGTGCCAGCAGCTTCCAGGGACGTCTGGATCAGCCCCAGCATTTT. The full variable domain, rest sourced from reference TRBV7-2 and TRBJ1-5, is GAGVSQSPSNKVTEKGKDVELRCDPISGHTALYWYRQSLGQGLEFLIYFQGNSAPDKSGLPSDRFSAERTGGSVSTLTIQRTQQEDSAVYLCASSFQGRLDQPQHFGDGTRLSIL.